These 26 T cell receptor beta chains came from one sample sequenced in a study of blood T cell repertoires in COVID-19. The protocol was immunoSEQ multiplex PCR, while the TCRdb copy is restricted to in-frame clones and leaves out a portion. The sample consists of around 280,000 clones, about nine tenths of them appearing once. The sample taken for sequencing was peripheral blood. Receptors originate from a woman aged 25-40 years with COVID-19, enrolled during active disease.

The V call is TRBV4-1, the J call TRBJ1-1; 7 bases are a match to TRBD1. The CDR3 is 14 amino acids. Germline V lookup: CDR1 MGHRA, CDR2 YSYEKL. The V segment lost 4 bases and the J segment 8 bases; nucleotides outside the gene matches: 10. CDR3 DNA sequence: TGCGCCAGCAGCCCCTCACAGGGGACCTCCGAAGCTTTCTTT. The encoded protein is CASSPSQGTSEAFF.

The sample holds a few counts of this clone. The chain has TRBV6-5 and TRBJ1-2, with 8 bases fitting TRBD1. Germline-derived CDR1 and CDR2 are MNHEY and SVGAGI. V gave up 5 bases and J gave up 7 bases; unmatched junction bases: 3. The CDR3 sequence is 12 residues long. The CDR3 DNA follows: TGTGCCAGCAGTCGCGGACAGGGTGGCTACACCTTC. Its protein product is CASSRGQGGYTF.

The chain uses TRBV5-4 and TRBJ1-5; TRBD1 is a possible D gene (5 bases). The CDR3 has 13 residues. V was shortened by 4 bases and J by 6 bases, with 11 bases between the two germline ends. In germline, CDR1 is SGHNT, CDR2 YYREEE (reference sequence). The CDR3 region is CASSAGGVQPQHF. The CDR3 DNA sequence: TGTGCCAGCAGCGCTGGAGGGGTTCAGCCCCAGCATTTT.

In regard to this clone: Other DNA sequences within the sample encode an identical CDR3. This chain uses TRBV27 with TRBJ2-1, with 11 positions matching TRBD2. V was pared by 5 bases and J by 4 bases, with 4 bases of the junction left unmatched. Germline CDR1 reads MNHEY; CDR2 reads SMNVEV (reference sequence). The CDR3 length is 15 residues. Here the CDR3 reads CASSPGTSGYNEQFF. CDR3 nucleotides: TGTGCCAGCAGTCCCGGGACTAGCGGTTACAATGAGCAGTTCTTC.

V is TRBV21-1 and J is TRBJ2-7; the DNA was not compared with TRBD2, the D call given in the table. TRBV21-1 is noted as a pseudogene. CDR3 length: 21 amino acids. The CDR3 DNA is TGTGCCAGCAGCAAAGTAGCGAGGTATAGGCGGGAGCCCCCCAGCTCCTACGAGCAGTACTTC. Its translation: CASSKVARYRREPPSSYEQYF.

CDR3 residues: CASSADGFSGNTIYF. DNA for the CDR3: TGTGCCAGCAGCGCCGACGGGTTCTCTGGAAACACCATATATTTT. The chain carries TRBV9 and TRBJ1-3; no clear D. CDR1 is SGDLS and CDR2 is YYNGEE in the germline V gene. CDR3 length: 15 amino acids. V was shortened by 3 bases and J by 0 bases, with 10 bases between the two germline ends.

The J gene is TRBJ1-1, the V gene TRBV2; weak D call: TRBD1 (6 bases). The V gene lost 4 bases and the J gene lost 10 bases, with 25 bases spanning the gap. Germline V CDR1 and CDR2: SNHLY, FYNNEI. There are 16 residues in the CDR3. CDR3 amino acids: CASSGRDAIRIRGAFF. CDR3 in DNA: TGTGCCAGCAGTGGCAGGGACGCAATACGGATCAGGGGAGCTTTCTTT. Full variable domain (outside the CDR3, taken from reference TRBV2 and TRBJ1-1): EPEVTQTPSHQVTQMGQEVILRCVPISNHLYFYWYRQILGQKVEFLVSFYNNEISEKSEIFDDQFSVERPDGSNFTLKIRSTKLEDSAMYFCASSGRDAIRIRGAFFGQGTRLTVV.

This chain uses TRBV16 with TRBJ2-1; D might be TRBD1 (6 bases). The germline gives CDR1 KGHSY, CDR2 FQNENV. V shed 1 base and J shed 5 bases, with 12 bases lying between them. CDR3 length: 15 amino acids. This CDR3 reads CASSQFPRGNNEQFF. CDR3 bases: TGTGCCAGCAGCCAATTCCCCAGGGGTAACAATGAGCAGTTCTTC.

The CDR3 DNA is TGCGCCAGCAGCCAAGGGTCTGCAAATACCGGCTACGAGCAGTACTTC. Encoded protein: CASSQGSANTGYEQYF. The rearrangement joins TRBV4-3 to TRBJ2-7; D not resolved. The CDR3 has 16 amino acids. Germline loops: CDR1 LGHNA, CDR2 YSLEER. V was shortened by 1 base and J by 3 bases, with 16 bases between the two germline ends.

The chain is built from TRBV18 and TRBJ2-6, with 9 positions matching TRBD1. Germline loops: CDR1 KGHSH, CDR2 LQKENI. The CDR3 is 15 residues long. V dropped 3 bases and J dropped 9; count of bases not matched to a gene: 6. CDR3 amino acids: CASSPGTGIYNVLTF. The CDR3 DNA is TGTGCCAGCTCACCTGGGACAGGGATATACAACGTCCTGACTTTC.

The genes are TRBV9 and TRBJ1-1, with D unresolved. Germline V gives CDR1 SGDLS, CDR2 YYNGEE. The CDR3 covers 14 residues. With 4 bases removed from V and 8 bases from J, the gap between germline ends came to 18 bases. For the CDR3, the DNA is TGTGCCAGCAGCCCCCCCCGAGACATCGCGGAAGCTTTCTTT. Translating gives CASSPPRDIAEAFF.

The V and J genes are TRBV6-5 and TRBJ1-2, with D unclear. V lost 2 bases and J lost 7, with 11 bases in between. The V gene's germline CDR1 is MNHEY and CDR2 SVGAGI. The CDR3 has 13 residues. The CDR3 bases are TGTGCCAGCAGTTACGTTAGAGCCGGTGGCTACACCTTC. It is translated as CASSYVRAGGYTF.

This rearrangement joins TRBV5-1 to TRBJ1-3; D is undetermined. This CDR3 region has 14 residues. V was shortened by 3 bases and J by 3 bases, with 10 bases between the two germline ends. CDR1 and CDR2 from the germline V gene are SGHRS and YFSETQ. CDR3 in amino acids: CASSSPGVGNTIYF. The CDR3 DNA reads TGCGCCAGCAGCTCGCCTGGAGTTGGAAACACCATATATTTT.

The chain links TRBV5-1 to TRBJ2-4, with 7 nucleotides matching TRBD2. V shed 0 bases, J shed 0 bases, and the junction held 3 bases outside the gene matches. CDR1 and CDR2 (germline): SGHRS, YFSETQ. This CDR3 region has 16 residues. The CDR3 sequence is CASSLDVAGAKNIQYF. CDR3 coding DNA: TGCGCCAGCAGCTTGGATGTAGCGGGAGCCAAAAACATTCAGTACTTC.

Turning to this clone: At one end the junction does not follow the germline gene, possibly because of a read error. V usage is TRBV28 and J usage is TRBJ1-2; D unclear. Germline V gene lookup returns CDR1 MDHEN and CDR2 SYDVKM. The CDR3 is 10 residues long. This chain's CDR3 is CASSLREGPF. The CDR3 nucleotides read TGTGCCAGCAGTTTACGGGAGGGCCCCTTC.

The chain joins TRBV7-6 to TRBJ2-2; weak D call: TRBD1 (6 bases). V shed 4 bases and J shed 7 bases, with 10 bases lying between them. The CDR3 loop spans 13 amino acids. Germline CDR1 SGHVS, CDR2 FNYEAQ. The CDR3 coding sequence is TGTGCCAGCAGCTCTACAGGGATCGGGGAGCTGTTTTTT. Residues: CASSSTGIGELFF.

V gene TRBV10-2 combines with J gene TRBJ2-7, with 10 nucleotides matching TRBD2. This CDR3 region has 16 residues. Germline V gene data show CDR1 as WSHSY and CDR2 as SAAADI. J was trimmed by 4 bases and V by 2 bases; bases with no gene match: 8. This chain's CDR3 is CASSERRPSGRYEQYF. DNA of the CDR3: TGCGCCAGCAGTGAGCGAAGGCCTAGCGGGAGATACGAGCAGTACTTC.

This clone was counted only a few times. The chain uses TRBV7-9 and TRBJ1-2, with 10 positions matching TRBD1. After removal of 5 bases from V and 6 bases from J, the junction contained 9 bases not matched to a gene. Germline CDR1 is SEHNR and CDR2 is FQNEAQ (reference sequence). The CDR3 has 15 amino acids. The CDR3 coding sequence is TGTGCCAGCAGCCGTCCCGGGACAGGGGTGGATGGCTACACCTTC. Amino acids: CASSRPGTGVDGYTF.

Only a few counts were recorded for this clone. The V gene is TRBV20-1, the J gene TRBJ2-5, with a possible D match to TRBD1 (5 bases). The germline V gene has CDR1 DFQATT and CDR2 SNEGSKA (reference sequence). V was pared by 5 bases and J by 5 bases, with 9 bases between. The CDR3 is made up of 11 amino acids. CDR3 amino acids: CSAWGTETQYF. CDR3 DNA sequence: TGCAGTGCTTGGGGCACGGAGACCCAGTACTTC.

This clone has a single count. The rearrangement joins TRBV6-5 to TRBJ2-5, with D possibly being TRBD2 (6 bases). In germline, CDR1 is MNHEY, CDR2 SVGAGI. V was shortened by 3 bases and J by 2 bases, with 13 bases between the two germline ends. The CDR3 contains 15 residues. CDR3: CASSYSWRGQETQYF. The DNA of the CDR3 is TGTGCCAGCAGTTATTCCTGGCGGGGTCAAGAGACCCAGTACTTC.

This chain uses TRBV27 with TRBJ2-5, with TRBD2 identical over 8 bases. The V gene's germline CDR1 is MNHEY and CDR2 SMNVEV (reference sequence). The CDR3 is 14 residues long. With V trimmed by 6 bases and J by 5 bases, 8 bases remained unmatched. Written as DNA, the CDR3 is TGTGCCAGCAGGGGTCTAGCGGGCGGTGAGACCCAGTACTTC. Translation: CASRGLAGGETQYF.

CDR3 residues: CASSYGRGYRYNEQFF. In DNA, the CDR3 is TGTGCCAGCAGTTACGGCAGGGGTTATCGATACAATGAGCAGTTCTTC. The chain employs TRBV6-5 and TRBJ2-1; tentative D call: TRBD1 (6 bases). This CDR3 contains 16 residues. The V end was cut by 2 bases, the J end by 4 bases, with 15 bases between. In germline, CDR1 is MNHEY, CDR2 SVGAGI.

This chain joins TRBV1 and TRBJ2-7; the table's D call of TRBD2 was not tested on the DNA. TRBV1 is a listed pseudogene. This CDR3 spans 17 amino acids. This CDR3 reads CTSSQQLAGAPSYEQYF. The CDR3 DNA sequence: TGCACCAGCAGCCAACAACTAGCGGGAGCCCCCTCCTACGAGCAGTACTTC.

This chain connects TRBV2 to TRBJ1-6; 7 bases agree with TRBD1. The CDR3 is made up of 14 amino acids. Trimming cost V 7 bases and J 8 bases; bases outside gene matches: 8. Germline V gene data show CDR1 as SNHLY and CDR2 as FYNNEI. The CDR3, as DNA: TGTGCCAGCACCCGGACAGGAAGAGATTCACCCCTCCACTTT. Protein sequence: CASTRTGRDSPLHF.

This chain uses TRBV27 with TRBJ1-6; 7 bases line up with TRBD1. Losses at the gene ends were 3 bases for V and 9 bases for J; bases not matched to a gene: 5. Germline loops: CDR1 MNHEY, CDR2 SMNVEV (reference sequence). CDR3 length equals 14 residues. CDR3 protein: CASSLRGLSSPLHF. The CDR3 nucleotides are TGTGCCAGCAGTTTGAGGGGGCTGAGTTCACCCCTCCACTTT.

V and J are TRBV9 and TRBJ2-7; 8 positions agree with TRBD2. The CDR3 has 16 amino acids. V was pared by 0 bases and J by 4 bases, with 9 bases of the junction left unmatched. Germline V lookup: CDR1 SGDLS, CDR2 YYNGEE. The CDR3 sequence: CASSVDPGLVEYEQYF. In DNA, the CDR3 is TGTGCCAGCAGCGTAGACCCGGGACTAGTGGAGTACGAGCAGTACTTC.